This T cell receptor (beta chain) was identified during a study of blood T cell repertoires in COVID-19. Sequencing used immunoSEQ multiplex PCR; TCRdb keeps in-frame clones, though not all of them. This table has about 75,000 clones, 84% appearing once. J was trimmed by 6 bases and V by 5 bases; bases with no gene match: 7. In germline, CDR1 is SGHTA, CDR2 FQGNSA. The CDR3 length is 15 residues. The sequencing sample was made of peripheral blood. The chain couples TRBV7-2 to TRBJ2-1; TRBD1 matches 10 bases. The receptor's source is a woman aged 50 to 60 with acute or convalescent COVID-19. The CDR3 region has the DNA TGTGCCAGCAGCGGTCGACAGGGGGCTAGCAATGAGCAGTTCTTC. It yields the protein CASSGRQGASNEQFF.